The clone carrying this TCR beta chain has a handful of counts. Its specificity is unknown. The sample originates from a study of blood T cells in healthy people across ages. General study findings and limits: Because sorting was not performed, PBMCs prevented conclusive naive versus antigen-experienced comparison. Total diversity from one million sequenced T cells was likely underestimated. Long-lived and aged donors differed, with more naive CD4+ cells and higher diversity in the long-lived.

A second about 7 to 12 cycle PCR used barcoded and J-beta primers. Each of the cDNA molecules was tagged by a template-switch adaptor with 12 random nucleotides. MiXCR, run by TCRdb on the 5' RACE reads, gives a single entry per CDR3 protein. The sample shows fewer than 1.5 million distinct CDR3 sequences, 42% of them seen only once. This receptor was taken from a woman between 18 and 30 years old in good health. The sample comprised blood.

The CDR3 sequence is CASSVGGLGETQYF. The CDR3 bases are TGTGCCAGCAGCGTAGGGGGACTCGGCGAGACCCAGTACTTC. The V gene is TRBV11-2, the J gene TRBJ2-5; either TRBD1 or TRBD2 may fit D (6 bases each). The CDR3 contains 14 residues. V was cut by 5 bases and J by 5 bases, with 15 bases left in between. The germline V gene encodes CDR1 SGHAT and CDR2 FQNNGV. Full variable domain (rest looked up from reference TRBV11-2 and TRBJ2-5): EAGVAQSPRYKIIEKRQSVAFWCNPISGHATLYWYQQILGQGPKLLIQFQNNGVVDDSQLPKDRFSAERLKGVDSTLKIQPAKLEDSAVYLCASSVGGLGETQYFGPGTRLLVL.